This TCR beta chain was obtained from a study of tumor-infiltrating lymphocytes in primary liver carcinoma. The study, taken as a whole, reports: Tumor-adjacent and tumor-blood pairs displayed less overlap than did pairs of tumor regions.

As concerns this clonotype: Its antigen is currently unknown.

Germline DNA was also extracted, and blood RNA was taken from unsorted whole blood. V gave up 9 bases and J gave up 11 bases; unmatched junction bases: 7. Looked up from germline, CDR1 is MNHEY and CDR2 is SVGEGT. The CDR3 is 11 residues long. Constant-region priming of about 0.5 ug total RNA yielded TCR beta cDNA. Libraries of TCR beta came from three nested multiplex PCR rounds with slightly modified ARM-PCR. Each of the first two PCR rounds ran approximately 11 cycles with TRBV1-TRBV30 forward and C-beta reverse primers. TCRdb redid the calling of the multiplex PCR reads with MiXCR, one entry per CDR3 protein. The sample has 320,000 or so distinct CDR3 sequences; around three fifths are singletons.

This receptor was taken from a middle-aged man with primary liver carcinoma and hepatitis B virus infection. The sequenced sample consisted of peripheral blood. The genes are TRBV6-2 or TRBV6-3 and TRBJ1-1; 9 bases fit TRBD1. As DNA, the CDR3 is TGTGCCAGAGGGACAGGGAGGGATGCTTTCTTT. This translates into CARGTGRDAFF.